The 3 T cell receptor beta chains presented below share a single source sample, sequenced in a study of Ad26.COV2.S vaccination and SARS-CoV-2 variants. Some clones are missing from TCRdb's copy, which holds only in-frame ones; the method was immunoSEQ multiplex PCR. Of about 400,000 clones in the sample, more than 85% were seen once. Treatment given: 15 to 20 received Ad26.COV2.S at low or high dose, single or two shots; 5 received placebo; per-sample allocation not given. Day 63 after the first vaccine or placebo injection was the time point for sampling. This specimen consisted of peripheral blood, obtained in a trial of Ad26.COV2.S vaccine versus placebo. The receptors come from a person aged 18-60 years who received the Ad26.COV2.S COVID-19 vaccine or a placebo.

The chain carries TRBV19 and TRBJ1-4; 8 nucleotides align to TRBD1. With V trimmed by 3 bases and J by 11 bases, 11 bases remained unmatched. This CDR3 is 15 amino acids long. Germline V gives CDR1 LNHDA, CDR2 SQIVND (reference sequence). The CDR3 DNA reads TGTGCCAGTAGTATGCCAGGGGGCAGAAAGTCCAAACTGTTTTTT. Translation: CASSMPGGRKSKLFF.

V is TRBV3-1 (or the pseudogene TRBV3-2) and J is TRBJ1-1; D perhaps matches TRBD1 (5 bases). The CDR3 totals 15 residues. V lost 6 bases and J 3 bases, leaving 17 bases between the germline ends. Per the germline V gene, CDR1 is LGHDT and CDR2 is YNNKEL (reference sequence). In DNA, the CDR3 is TGTGCCAGCAGTCCCATGGACATGGGGGACACTGAAGCTTTCTTT. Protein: CASSPMDMGDTEAFF.

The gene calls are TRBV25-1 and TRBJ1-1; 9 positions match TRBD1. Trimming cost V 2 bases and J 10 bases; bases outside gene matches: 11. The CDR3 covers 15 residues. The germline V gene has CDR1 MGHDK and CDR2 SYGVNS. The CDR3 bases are TGTGCCAGCAGTGAACGCACAGGGGGCTTAGGCGGAGCTTTCTTT. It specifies CASSERTGGLGGAFF.